This TCR beta chain was found in a study of Tregs in tolerant kidney transplant recipients. Thawed PBMCs were FACS-sorted into unstimulated CD4+CD25+CD127- regulatory T cells, CD4+CD25- non-regulatory cells, CD4 and CD8 cells. Assay used: immunoSEQ multiplex PCR; TCRdb lists only in-frame clones, some missing. The repertoire has 200,000 to 300,000 clones, approximately 83% of them found once; the top ten carry 0.64%. CDR1 LNHDA and CDR2 SQIVND come from the germline V gene (reference sequence). The CDR3 is 13 residues long. V was pared by 7 bases and J by 3 bases, with 6 bases of the junction left unmatched. This clone was seen only a few times.

The sample consisted of CD4+ T cells from blood. The sequence came from a human donor in good health. V usage is TRBV19 and J usage is TRBJ2-7; 7 bases line up with TRBD2. This chain's CDR3 is CASTTSSGYEQYF. The CDR3 DNA is TGTGCCAGTACAACCTCTAGCGGCTACGAGCAGTACTTC.